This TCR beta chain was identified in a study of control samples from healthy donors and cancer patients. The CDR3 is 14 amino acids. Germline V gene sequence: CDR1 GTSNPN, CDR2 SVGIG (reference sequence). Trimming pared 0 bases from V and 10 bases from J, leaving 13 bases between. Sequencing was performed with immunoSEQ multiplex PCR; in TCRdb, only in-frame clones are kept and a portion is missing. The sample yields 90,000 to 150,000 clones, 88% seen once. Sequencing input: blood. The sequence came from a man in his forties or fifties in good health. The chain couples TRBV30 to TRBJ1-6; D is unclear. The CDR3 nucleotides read TGTGCCTGGAGTGTTAATTTAGGGAGCTCACCCCTCCACTTT. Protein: CAWSVNLGSSPLHF. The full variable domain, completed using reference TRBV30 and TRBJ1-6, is SQTIHQWPATLVQPVGSPLSLECTVEGTSNPNLYWYRQAAGRGLQLLFYSVGIGQISSEVPQNLSASRPQDRQFILSSKKLLLSDSGFYLCAWSVNLGSSPLHFGNGTRLTVT.